The 24 T cell receptor beta chains presented below share a single source sample, sequenced in a study of cytomegalovirus exposure and HLA in healthy donors (dated 2017 in TCRdb). The method was the immunoSEQ multiplex PCR assay. For the multiplex PCR, a mixture combining 60 forward primers for TCR Vbeta segments and 13 reverse primers for TCR Jbeta segments was used. As stored in TCRdb, this immuneACCESS dataset retains in-frame rearrangements with V and J assigned. A fraction of the clones does not appear; measured against another copy, unresolved V genes explain less than half of the discrepancy, and the remainder lacks a known reason. Within this sample are roughly 150,000 clones, with roughly 76% of them counted one time only. Around 2.3% of the sample goes to the ten largest clones. Material: PBMCs. These receptors all stem from a male donor in good health and CMV-seronegative.

J is TRBJ2-7 and V is TRBV9, with 9 bases that match TRBD1. Germline CDR1 is SGDLS and CDR2 is YYNGEE. The CDR3 covers 14 residues. The trim removed 4 bases at V and 2 bases at J, leaving 4 bases unmatched. CDR3 residues: CASSTGTGPYEQYF. CDR3 nucleotides: TGTGCCAGCAGCACAGGGACAGGGCCCTACGAGCAGTACTTC. Full variable domain (outside the CDR3, taken from reference TRBV9 and TRBJ2-7): DSGVTQTPKHLITATGQRVTLRCSPRSGDLSVYWYQQSLDQGLQFLIQYYNGEERAKGNILERFSAQQFPDLHSELNLSSLELGDSALYFCASSTGTGPYEQYFGPGTRLTVT.

The J gene is TRBJ2-3, the V gene TRBV27; tentative D call: TRBD2 (6 bases). The CDR3 is 13 amino acids. Between the trimmed V and J ends, which lost 9 bases and 1 base, there was a span of 11 bases. From germline, CDR1 is MNHEY and CDR2 SMNVEV (reference sequence). The CDR3 loop is CASGLARTDTQYF. CDR3 coding DNA: TGTGCCAGTGGGCTAGCGCGCACAGATACGCAGTATTTT.

The chain is built from TRBV2 and TRBJ2-5; 7 bases are a match to TRBD2. J lost 4 bases, V lost 8 bases, and 10 bases had no gene match. The CDR3 runs to 14 residues. In germline, CDR1 is SNHLY, CDR2 FYNNEI. The CDR3 coding sequence is TGTGCCAGCCTCTCCCACGGACTAGGAGAGACCCAGTACTTC. Amino acids: CASLSHGLGETQYF.

The V call is TRBV7-2, the J call TRBJ2-7; 11 bases are shared with TRBD1. Germline CDR1 reads SGHTA; CDR2 reads FQGNSA. V was pared by 3 bases and J by 3 bases, with 7 bases of the junction left unmatched. The CDR3 contains 16 residues. CDR3 bases: TGTGCCAGCAGCTTGACTTTGGGACAGGGGGACTACGAGCAGTACTTC. It encodes CASSLTLGQGDYEQYF. The whole variable domain, filled in from reference TRBV7-2 and TRBJ2-7, reads GAGVSQSPSNKVTEKGKDVELRCDPISGHTALYWYRQSLGQGLEFLIYFQGNSAPDKSGLPSDRFSAERTGGSVSTLTIQRTQQEDSAVYLCASSLTLGQGDYEQYFGPGTRLTVT.

This sequence joins TRBV7-9 and TRBJ2-1, with 9 bases matching TRBD1. Trimming removed 5 bases from V and 8 bases from J; junction bases left unmatched: 10. The germline V gene has CDR1 SEHNR and CDR2 FQNEAQ (reference sequence). The CDR3 extends over 15 amino acids. CDR3 DNA: TGTGCCAGCAGCCCCGCCGGAACAGGGGGCGATGAGCAGTTCTTC. Translation gives CASSPAGTGGDEQFF.

The rearrangement links TRBV5-1 to TRBJ1-2; tentatively, D is TRBD1 (6 bases). CDR1 is SGHRS and CDR2 is YFSETQ in the germline V gene. The CDR3 is 14 residues long. With 3 bases removed from V and 10 bases from J, the gap between germline ends came to 19 bases. In DNA form, the CDR3 reads TGCGCCAGCAGCTCGGAGGAACTGACAGGCCTCTACACCTTC. It translates to CASSSEELTGLYTF.

The chain combines TRBV2 with TRBJ1-2, with 7 bases lining up with TRBD1. Germline V gene lookup returns CDR1 SNHLY and CDR2 FYNNEI. Germline trimming cut 8 bases from V and 0 bases from J; bases unmatched to any gene: 12. The CDR3 spans 16 residues. CDR3 nucleotide sequence: TGTGCCAGCGCGGGGACAGCCGCCCCTTCTAACTATGGCTACACCTTC. It translates to CASAGTAAPSNYGYTF.

The chain recombines TRBV7-9 with TRBJ1-2; D possibly corresponds to TRBD1 (5 bases). This CDR3 has 15 residues. The V gene lost 1 base and the J gene lost 0 bases, with 9 bases spanning the gap. Germline CDR1 is SEHNR and CDR2 is FQNEAQ (reference sequence). CDR3 nucleotides: TGTGCCAGCAGCTTAGGGGGCCTAGCTAACTATGGCTACACCTTC. Amino acids: CASSLGGLANYGYTF.

The V and J genes are TRBV6-6 and TRBJ1-4, with 9 nucleotides matching TRBD1. Germline CDR1 is MNHNY and CDR2 is SVGAGI (reference sequence). The CDR3 loop spans 15 amino acids. Losses at the gene ends were 1 base for V and 5 bases for J; bases not matched to a gene: 2. In nucleotides, the CDR3 is TGTGCCAGCAGTTACTACGGGACAGGGAATGAAAAACTGTTTTTT. Translated: CASSYYGTGNEKLFF.

The gene calls are TRBV6-5 and TRBJ2-7, with D possibly TRBD1 on 6 matching bases. CDR3 length equals 15 residues. From germline, CDR1 is MNHEY and CDR2 SVGAGI. Trimming left V 5 bases short and J 0 bases short, with 14 bases between. The DNA for the CDR3 is TGTGCCAGCAGTCCCCCTGGGACACTCTCCTACGAGCAGTACTTC. Translating gives CASSPPGTLSYEQYF.

The genes are TRBV7-9 and TRBJ1-2; D not certain. The CDR3 sequence is 15 residues long. Trimming cost V 1 base and J 0 bases, with 9 bases left between them. CDR1 SEHNR and CDR2 FQNEAQ come from the germline V gene (reference sequence). Here the CDR3 reads CASSLGAVTNYGYTF. The CDR3 coding sequence is TGTGCCAGCAGCTTAGGGGCAGTGACTAACTATGGCTACACCTTC. Together with reference TRBV7-9 and TRBJ1-2, the CDR3 gives the full variable domain: DTGVSQNPRHKITKRGQNVTFRCDPISEHNRLYWYRQTLGQGPEFLTYFQNEAQLEKSRLLSDRFSAERPKGSFSTLEIQRTEQGDSAMYLCASSLGAVTNYGYTFGSGTRLTVV.

This clone is a singleton in its sample. CDR3 sequence reads: CASSFGSSGNTIYF. CDR3 DNA: TGTGCCAGCAGCTTCGGTAGCTCTGGAAACACCATATATTTT. The chain combines TRBV5-8 with TRBJ1-3; unclear D gene. Looked up from germline, CDR1 is SGHTS and CDR2 is YDEGEE. Trimming removed 2 bases from V and 0 bases from J, with 6 bases in between. The CDR3 consists of 14 residues.

This chain joins TRBV18 and TRBJ2-7, with 9 bases lining up with TRBD1. The CDR3 length is 15 residues. Germline CDR1 and CDR2: KGHSH and LQKENI. J gave up 0 bases and V 4 bases, and 4 bases lay outside the gene matches. The CDR3, as DNA: TGTGCCAGCTCACGTGGACAGGGGAGCTCCTACGAGCAGTACTTC. The encoded protein is CASSRGQGSSYEQYF.

V gene TRBV6-5 combines with J gene TRBJ1-1; D is perhaps TRBD1 (5 bases). CDR1 and CDR2 from the germline V gene are MNHEY and SVGAGI. Trimming cost V 2 bases and J 5 bases, with 15 bases left between them. This CDR3 comprises 15 residues. The CDR3 is CASSYQGLSSTEAFF. In DNA, the CDR3 is TGTGCCAGCAGTTACCAGGGTCTCTCTTCTACTGAAGCTTTCTTT.

Points on this clone: One end of the junction varies from germline; a read error may be responsible. This CDR3 is also generated by other DNA sequences in the sample. This chain links TRBV4-1 with TRBJ1-3, with 8 bases lining up with TRBD1. CDR3 length equals 18 residues. Looked up from germline, CDR1 is MGHRA and CDR2 is YSYEKL. The CDR3 coding sequence is TGCGCCAGCAGTCAAGAGCACGCCAGGGGGCTATCTGGAAACACCATATATTTT. This sequence encodes CASSQEHARGLSGNTIYF.

The chain is built from TRBV6-5 and TRBJ2-1; D is uncertain. The length of the CDR3 is 11 residues. Germline assignment: CDR1 MNHEY and CDR2 SVGAGI. V was clipped by 6 bases and J by 7 bases, with 7 bases between them. CDR3 sequence (DNA): TGTGCCAGCAGCTCCGCGAATGAGCAGTTCTTC. Its translation is CASSSANEQFF.

The rearrangement uses TRBV5-1 and TRBJ1-2; possible D gene TRBD1, 5 bases. V shed 4 bases and J shed 7 bases, with 20 bases lying between them. The CDR3 consists of 15 residues. The germline V gene encodes CDR1 SGHRS and CDR2 YFSETQ. CDR3 coding DNA: TGCGCCAGCAGCCCGGCATGGGGCTCCGCTCGTGGCTACACCTTC. Protein: CASSPAWGSARGYTF. Combining the CDR3 with reference TRBV5-1 and TRBJ1-2 gives the whole variable domain KAGVTQTPRYLIKTRGQQVTLSCSPISGHRSVSWYQQTPGQGLQFLFEYFSETQRNKGNFPGRFSGRQFSNSRSEMNVSTLELGDSALYLCASSPAWGSARGYTFGSGTRLTVV.

This sequence joins TRBV5-1 and TRBJ1-1; D call uncertain. V was cut by 2 bases and J by 5 bases, with 10 bases left in between. CDR1 SGHRS and CDR2 YFSETQ come from the germline V gene. CDR3 length equals 13 residues. The CDR3 nucleotides are TGCGCCAGCAGCTTCAGTACGGGTACTGAAGCTTTCTTT. This sequence encodes CASSFSTGTEAFF.

The V and J genes are TRBV15 and TRBJ2-7; TRBD1 is a possible D gene (6 bases). CDR1 is LNHNV, CDR2 YYDKDF, per germline (reference sequence). The CDR3 totals 13 residues. Trimming took 5 bases from V and 2 from J, leaving 10 bases between them. The CDR3 DNA is TGTGCCACCAGCGGTGGACAGACCTACGAGCAGTACTTC. It codes for CATSGGQTYEQYF.

The chain carries TRBV29-1 and TRBJ2-2; the match to TRBD2 covers 7 bases. With 7 bases clipped from V and 3 bases from J, the junction kept 5 bases outside the gene matches. The CDR3 contains 13 residues. Germline V lookup: CDR1 SQVTM, CDR2 ANQGSEA. The CDR3 coding sequence is TGCAGCGGGGGGGGGTCGGACACCGGGGAGCTGTTTTTT. Protein product: CSGGGSDTGELFF.

V and J are TRBV15 and TRBJ2-3; 12 bases line up with TRBD2. Trimming took 5 bases from V and 7 from J; bases not matched to a gene: 4. Per germline, CDR1 LNHNV and CDR2 YYDKDF (reference sequence). This CDR3 spans 14 amino acids. As DNA, the CDR3 is TGTGCCACCAGCCCGGGGACTAGCGGGTATACGCAGTATTTT. Residues: CATSPGTSGYTQYF.

The J gene is TRBJ1-4, the V gene TRBV6-1; no clear D. V was clipped by 3 bases and J by 5 bases, with 22 bases between them. CDR3 size: 18 residues. In germline, CDR1 is MNHNS, CDR2 SASEGT. The CDR3 nucleotides read TGTGCCAGCAGTGACTGTCCAAGTCTCCTAGTCGACAATGAAAAACTGTTTTTT. This sequence encodes CASSDCPSLLVDNEKLFF.

This clone was detected only a few times. The rearrangement links TRBV6-1 to TRBJ1-5, with a tentative D call TRBD1 (6 bases). Between the trimmed V and J ends, which lost 2 bases and 2 bases, there was a span of 10 bases. Germline assignment: CDR1 MNHNS and CDR2 SASEGT. The CDR3 is 15 amino acids. The CDR3 DNA is TGTGCCAGCAGTGAACAGGGGCTCGGCAATCAGCCCCAGCATTTT. It yields the protein CASSEQGLGNQPQHF.

The chain employs TRBV19 and TRBJ2-5; D is perhaps TRBD1 (6 bases). In germline, CDR1 is LNHDA, CDR2 SQIVND (reference sequence). Trimming left V 4 bases short and J 3 bases short, with 15 bases between. This CDR3 spans 15 amino acids. The CDR3 is CASSRDRDTKETQYF. The CDR3 DNA sequence: TGTGCCAGTAGTAGGGACCGGGACACCAAAGAGACCCAGTACTTC. The full variable domain, with the rest looked up from reference TRBV19 and TRBJ2-5, is DGGITQSPKYLFRKEGQNVTLSCEQNLNHDAMYWYRQDPGQGLRLIYYSQIVNDFQKGDIAEGYSVSREKKESFPLTVTSAQKNPTAFYLCASSRDRDTKETQYFGPGTRLLVL.